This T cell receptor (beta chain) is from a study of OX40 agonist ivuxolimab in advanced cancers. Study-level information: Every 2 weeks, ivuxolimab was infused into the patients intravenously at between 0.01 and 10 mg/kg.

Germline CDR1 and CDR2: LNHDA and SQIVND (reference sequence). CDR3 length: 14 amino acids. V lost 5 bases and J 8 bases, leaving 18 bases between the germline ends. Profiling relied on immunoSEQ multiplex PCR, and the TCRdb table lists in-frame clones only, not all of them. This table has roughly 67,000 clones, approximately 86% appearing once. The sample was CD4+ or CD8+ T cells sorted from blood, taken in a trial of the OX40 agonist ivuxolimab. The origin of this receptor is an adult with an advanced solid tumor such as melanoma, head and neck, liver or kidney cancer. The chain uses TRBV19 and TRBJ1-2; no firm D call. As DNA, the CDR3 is TGTGCCAGTAGTCGCACAGAGACTTCCCGGGGCTACACCTTC. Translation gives CASSRTETSRGYTF.